This T cell receptor (beta chain) was profiled in a study of tumor-infiltrating lymphocytes in primary liver carcinoma. Notes on the study in general: Against blood, tumors held a significantly higher top-250-clone fraction (p = 0.039).

Germline V gene sequence: CDR1 SGHNT, CDR2 YYREEE (reference sequence). The length of the CDR3 is 13 residues. Total RNA amounting to around 450 ng was the source from which TCR beta cDNA was made with a constant-region primer. Three nested multiplex PCR rounds, a slightly modified ARM-PCR, produced the libraries for TCR beta. Use of TRBV1-TRBV30 forward primers with a C-beta reverse primer characterized the first two PCR rounds, which lasted around 11 cycles each. TCRdb reanalysed the multiplex PCR reads using MiXCR and keeps one entry per CDR3 protein. Here the sample spans 300,000 to 400,000 distinct CDR3 sequences, 65% being singletons. Unsorted whole blood supplied the RNA, and germline DNA was extracted too. Before surgery, approximately 4.2 milliliters of EDTA blood were taken. With respect to this clonotype: Its matching antigen is unknown. Germline is not matched at one junction end, which may reflect a read error.

V gene TRBV5-4 combines with J gene TRBJ2-5, with TRBD2 matching 7 bases. The sequencing input was peripheral blood. The receptor's source is a man aged 35 to 55 with primary liver carcinoma and hepatitis B virus infection. CDR3 sequence: CATSLVGRETQYF. The DNA for the CDR3 is TGTGCCACCAGCTTGGTCGGGAGGGAGACCCAGTACTTC.